This entry lists 10 T cell receptor beta chains sequenced from one sample in a study of T cell repertoires in cytomegalovirus infection (dated by TCRdb to the late 2010s). Sequencing instrument: Illumina HiSeq 1500. Clones were called with MiXCR by TCRdb after fastp trimmed the public reads at Q25, and only in-frame beta chains were retained. Rows with a matching CDR3 protein are joined into one entry that keeps the most common DNA and genes. The sample table shows 200,000 to 300,000 distinct CDR3 sequences, and approximately 14% are seen once. Of the sample, about 8.7% is held by the ten largest clones. Sequenced material: PBMCs. The source of these receptors is a human donor in good health (CMV status not recorded). Some clones in this sample may be carry-over from other donors' samples.

The gene calls are TRBV6-2 or TRBV6-3 and TRBJ2-1; D might be TRBD2 (5 bases). The CDR3 runs to 16 residues. Germline V gene lookup returns CDR1 MNHEY and CDR2 SVGEGT. V lost 6 bases to trimming and J lost 0 bases, with 15 bases between them. DNA of the CDR3: TGTGCCAGCAGCCTCCCTCGCGGAGGCTCCTACAATGAGCAGTTCTTC. Translating gives CASSLPRGGSYNEQFF.

There are many counts of this clonotype. The genes are TRBV7-2 and TRBJ1-1, with 7 bases matching TRBD1. CDR3 length: 14 amino acids. Looked up from germline, CDR1 is SGHTA and CDR2 is FQGNSA. Germline trimming cut 4 bases from V and 5 bases from J; bases unmatched to any gene: 7. The CDR3 loop is CASSSTGLRTEAFF. The CDR3 DNA reads TGTGCCAGCAGCTCGACAGGGTTGAGAACTGAAGCTTTCTTT.

Note on this clonotype: A much larger clone lies one base from this, so it may be a read error. The CDR3 spells CASCWGESGRGEQYF. CDR3 bases: TGTGCCAGCTGCTGGGGGGAGAGCGGGAGGGGGGAGCAGTACTTC. V is TRBV7-2 and J is TRBJ2-7; 10 bases match TRBD2. With 8 bases clipped from V and 7 bases from J, the junction kept 14 bases outside the gene matches. Looked up from germline, CDR1 is SGHTA and CDR2 is FQGNSA. The CDR3 contains 15 residues.

The genes are TRBV6-5 and TRBJ2-3, with TRBD2 matching over 7 bases. The CDR3 covers 17 residues. Germline CDR1 and CDR2: MNHEY and SVGAGI. V gave up 1 base and J gave up 3 bases; unmatched junction bases: 10. The CDR3 DNA reads as TGTGCCAGCAGTTACTGGGGGGGGTCTAGTGGTACAGATACGCAGTATTTT. Translation: CASSYWGGSSGTDTQYF.

This clonotype showed up just a few times. The chain has TRBV19 and TRBJ1-5; D is perhaps TRBD1 (5 bases). CDR3 length equals 13 residues. Germline CDR1 is LNHDA and CDR2 is SQIVND (reference sequence). Trimming left V 8 bases short and J 3 bases short, with 11 bases between. CDR3 protein: CASSQGNNQPQHF. The DNA for the CDR3 is TGTGCCAGTTCCCAGGGAAACAATCAGCCCCAGCATTTT. Using reference TRBV19 and TRBJ1-5 for the parts outside the CDR3, the full variable domain is DGGITQSPKYLFRKEGQNVTLSCEQNLNHDAMYWYRQDPGQGLRLIYYSQIVNDFQKGDIAEGYSVSREKKESFPLTVTSAQKNPTAFYLCASSQGNNQPQHFGDGTRLSIL.

Remarks on this clonotype: Since a much larger clone is just one base distant, this may be a read error. V is TRBV7-2 and J is TRBJ2-7; D gene unclear. V was pared by 4 bases and J by 2 bases, with 15 bases between. Germline-derived CDR1 and CDR2 are SGHTA and FQGNSA. CDR3 length: 15 amino acids. As DNA, the CDR3 is TGTGCCAGCAGCTCTACCGGGTCAGACCCCTACGAGCAGTACTTC. Translated: CASSSTGSDPYEQYF.

This clonotype was detected ten times or more. This rearrangement joins TRBV7-4 to TRBJ2-1; D may be TRBD2 (6 bases). Trimming removed 3 bases from V and 7 bases from J, with 16 bases in between. The length of the CDR3 is 15 residues. Germline lookup yields CDR1 SGHVT and CDR2 SQSDAQ. The CDR3, as DNA: TGTGCCAGCAGCTTGGGGACTGCCCACGGGAATGAGCAGTTCTTC. This gives the protein CASSLGTAHGNEQFF.

This clonotype was seen many times. The rearrangement joins TRBV4-3 to TRBJ2-3; TRBD2 agrees at 10 bases. Germline-derived CDR1 and CDR2 are LGHNA and YSLEER. This CDR3 has 17 amino acids. J gave up 6 bases and V 0 bases, and 9 bases lay outside the gene matches. CDR3 protein: CASSQEPGGSGRDTQYF. The CDR3 DNA is TGCGCCAGCAGCCAAGAACCGGGGGGTAGCGGGAGGGATACGCAGTATTTT.

This clonotype was seen a single time. This sequence joins TRBV13 and TRBJ1-2, with 7 bases fitting TRBD1. Trimming took 5 bases from V and 2 from J; bases not matched to a gene: 11. Germline V gene sequence: CDR1 PRHDT, CDR2 FYEKMQ (reference sequence). This CDR3 region has 16 residues. CDR3 bases: TGTGCCAGCAGCCATAGCGGGACAGAGGGAAACTATGGCTACACCTTC. This encodes CASSHSGTEGNYGYTF. Using reference TRBV13 and TRBJ1-2 for the parts outside the CDR3, the full variable domain is AAGVIQSPRHLIKEKRETATLKCYPIPRHDTVYWYQQGPGQDPQFLISFYEKMQSDKGSIPDRFSAQQFSDYHSELNMSSLELGDSALYFCASSHSGTEGNYGYTFGSGTRLTVV.

This chain links TRBV6-2 or TRBV6-3 with TRBJ1-1, with TRBD1 as a possible D gene (6 bases). From germline, CDR1 is MNHEY and CDR2 SVGEGT. This CDR3 has 16 amino acids. V lost 2 bases to trimming and J lost 3 bases, with 16 bases between them. CDR3 loop: CASSYTTQDSHTEAFF. The CDR3 DNA is TGTGCCAGCAGTTACACAACTCAGGACAGCCACACTGAAGCTTTCTTT.